This T cell receptor (beta chain) came from a study of T cells in Graves' hyperthyroidism and ophthalmopathy (dated by TCRdb to between 2017 and 2020). About the full investigation: TCR V-J signatures able to tell the groups apart were searched for in a discovery cohort of 95 or so patients, of whom under 45 had Graves' ophthalmopathy and around 58 had stable Graves' hyperthyroidism. Whether ophthalmopathy could be predicted prospectively was tested in an independent validation cohort made up of under 20 hyperthyroidism patients plus 17 patients who later progressed to ophthalmopathy. For training and testing, the roughly 93 patients in the discovery cohort were randomly divided in a 7:3 ratio. The study also compared thyroid tissue and blood T-cell repertoires from a handful of Graves' hyperthyroidism patients. After sampling, hyperthyroidism patients received methimazole starting at 30 mg daily, and ophthalmopathy patients received high-dose intravenous methylprednisolone. The paper reports TCR Vbeta CDR3 sequencing of roughly 140 peripheral blood samples: some 41 ophthalmopathy, under 80 hyperthyroidism and approximately 17 progressor patients.

Amplification of TCR beta CDR3 regions was carried out from RNA transcripts. The TCR CDR3 was subjected to a first round of RT-PCR using the HTBI primer set and the Qiagen OneStep RT-PCR kit. A second multiplex PCR round built the libraries, followed by size selection and purification. Sequencing of the libraries was done on an Illumina HiSeq2000 using paired-end 100 bp reads. Under the source paper's analysis protocol: SOAPnuke was used to process the raw data, throwing out any read that contained adapters or uncalled bases, had a mean Phred below 15, or lacked an exact constant-primer or identifier match. High-quality paired reads were merged using COPE v1.2.5, and each unique nucleotide sequence was defined as a clonotype. MiTCR v1.1 was used to align the clonotypes against IMGT TRBV, TRBD and TRBJ reference segments. The analysis included only V-J combinations with a frequency above 0.0001, which together covered roughly 99% of the repertoires. A TCS score was defined as the ratio of F50 (clonal expansion) to E x V (chaos), with BLOSUM62-based TCRdist applied between CDR3 peptides within each V-J. Welch's t-statistics and random forest reduced around 520 V-J features to roughly 13, which were used in a naive Bayes classifier (R e1071). The public reads were run again by TCRdb, first through fastp at Q25 and then through MiXCR, and only productive beta chains were kept. Every CDR3 protein is listed once, alongside the most common genes and DNA of its rows. TCRdb assigned the V and J calls; the authors' analysis was not used. This sample gives 600,000 or so distinct CDR3 sequences in total; 40% to 55% of them show up just once. The ten largest clonotypes hold 8.2% of the sample.

Stable Graves' hyperthyroidism was defined as no progression to ophthalmopathy during 18 months of follow-up. Hyperthyroidism patients were newly diagnosed, with disease duration under 2 months, and aged 18 to 65 years. Patients with uncontrolled infections, other autoimmune diseases, pregnancy or lactation were excluded. Clinical symptoms, serum thyroxine and TRAb, thyroid ultrasound, and orbital computed tomography formed the basis for the diagnoses. Total RNA was extracted with Trizol reagent, and quality was checked on an Agilent 2100 Bioanalyzer. The study at large found these results: In validation, the model predicted progression to ophthalmopathy a median of about 5.9 months before onset, with about 70% sensitivity and 72.22% specificity. Ophthalmopathy was separated from stable hyperthyroidism by a 13 V-J signature model, with just over 85% sensitivity and about 81% specificity obtained in cross-validation and 80%/75% obtained in testing. Most expanded thyroid clonotypes (frequency above 0.001) were also detected in blood, suggesting blood repertoires may reflect thyroid immune responses. No statistical method was used to set the sample size in advance, and investigators knew the group allocation.

As concerns this clonotype: Its antigen is not yet known. Per-nucleotide qualities are absent, and no much larger clonotype sits a single base away.

Via the germline V gene, CDR1 is ENHRY and CDR2 SYGVKD. Inclusive of the bounding cysteine and phenylalanine, the CDR3 is 12 residues long. This entry keeps only the CDR3 DNA: 36 bases, framed from base 1. At the junction V is shortened by 2 bases and J by 7 bases, with 8 bases in between. The sequence derives from a young woman with Graves' hyperthyroidism. Donor details come from another sample of the same person, matched by shared clones. Input material: peripheral blood or thyroid tissue (not recorded which). The sequence links TRBV10-3 to TRBJ2-5, with the D gene call left open. CDR3 reads: CAISERPVTQYF. The bases read TGTGCCATCAGTGAGCGACCAGTGACCCAGTACTTC.